This T cell receptor (beta chain) appears in the sequencing data of a study of cytomegalovirus exposure and HLA in healthy donors. Broader study findings: Later analysis revealed greater clonal expansion in HLA-associated TCR beta chains than in equally common others.

Trimming cost V 0 bases and J 2 bases, with 3 bases left between them. Per germline, CDR1 SGHDT and CDR2 YYEEEE. The CDR3 sequence is 12 residues long. As for this clone: What it recognizes is unknown.

With 60 Vbeta and 13 Jbeta primers, the PCR was carried out. Using immunoSEQ multiplex PCR, the repertoire was profiled, and TCRdb retains in-frame clones only, with some absent. This sample's clone table lists some 130,000 clones. The chain combines TRBV5-6 with TRBJ2-7; no clear D gene. The sequence came from a woman in her thirties or forties in good health and CMV-seronegative. Sequencing was carried out using PBMCs. The CDR3 coding sequence is TGTGCCAGCAGCTTGGTCACCTACGAGCAGTACTTC. It specifies CASSLVTYEQYF.